This TCR beta chain was recorded in a study of cytomegalovirus exposure and HLA in healthy donors. Study-wide points: Confirmation was obtained in vitro that a few CMV-associated chains are specific for CMV antigens.

Both 60 Vbeta primers and 13 Jbeta primers went into the PCR. Libraries were prepared by immunoSEQ multiplex PCR; TCRdb keeps only in-frame clonotypes and omits some of them. This table has some 200,000 clones, roughly 80% appearing once. In germline, CDR1 is SEHNR, CDR2 FQNEAQ (reference sequence). This CDR3 spans 14 amino acids. V trimming: 6 bases; J trimming: 6 bases; junction bases outside the gene matches: 4. A remark on this clone: Its antigen is not identified.

This receptor was obtained from a man aged 45-60 years in good health and CMV-seronegative. The chain has TRBV7-9 and TRBJ1-6; TRBD1 matches at 8 bases. The sample was PBMCs. This CDR3 reads CASRGGQANSPLHF. The CDR3 DNA reads TGTGCCAGCAGAGGGGGACAGGCTAATTCACCCCTCCACTTT.